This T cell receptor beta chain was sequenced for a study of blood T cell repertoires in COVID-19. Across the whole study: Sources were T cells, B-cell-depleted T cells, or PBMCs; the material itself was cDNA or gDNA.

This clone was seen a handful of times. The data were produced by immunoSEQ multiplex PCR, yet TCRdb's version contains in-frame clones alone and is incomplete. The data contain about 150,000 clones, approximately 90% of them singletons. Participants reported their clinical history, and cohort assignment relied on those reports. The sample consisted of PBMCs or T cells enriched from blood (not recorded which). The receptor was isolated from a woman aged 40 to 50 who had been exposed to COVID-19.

CDR3: CASSYLGGSPLHF. CDR3 coding DNA: TGTGCCAGCAGTTACCTGGGGGGATCACCCCTCCACTTT. This sequence joins TRBV6-5 and TRBJ1-6; TRBD1 might be the D (5 bases). Between the trimmed V and J ends, which lost 2 bases and 10 bases, there was a span of 9 bases. This CDR3 has 13 amino acids. Germline CDR1 and CDR2: MNHEY and SVGAGI.